This T cell receptor beta chain was captured by sequencing in a study of immune evolution from preneoplasia to lung adenocarcinoma. As regards this clone: Its antigen remains unknown.

Germline V gene lookup returns CDR1 SGHRS and CDR2 YFSETQ. The CDR3 sequence is 13 residues long. V was trimmed by 2 bases and J by 2 bases, leaving 7 bases between them. Notes on the study in general: Normal lung had the highest top T cell clone frequencies.

Repertoires were generated with immunoSEQ multiplex PCR, while TCRdb's copy carries only in-frame clones and drops some. This sample has a few thousand clones, with about four fifths found just once. V usage is TRBV5-1 and J usage is TRBJ1-2; D remains ambiguous. The sequence was collected from a person aged 55 to 79 with lung adenocarcinoma. Material for sequencing was FFPE lung adenocarcinoma in situ tissue. The CDR3 reads CASSLRENYGYTF. In nucleotides, the CDR3 is TGCGCCAGCAGCTTACGAGAAAACTATGGCTACACCTTC.